Here is one TCR beta chain with its context. The repertoire was sequenced with immunoSEQ multiplex PCR; TCRdb's copy has only in-frame clones and lacks some. The sample contains 110,000 or so clones, approximately 80% of which appear only once. V dropped 7 bases and J dropped 4; count of bases not matched to a gene: 10. CDR3 length: 15 residues. Germline CDR1 reads LNHDA; CDR2 reads SQIVND (reference sequence). The data are from a study of blood T cell repertoires in COVID-19. The chain employs TRBV19 and TRBJ1-2; TRBD1 matches at 9 bases. The sequence was collected from a woman in her 40s with acute or convalescent COVID-19. The sequencing sample was made of peripheral blood. CDR3 sequence (DNA): TGTGCCAGTACTTCTCTCGCGACAGGGGGCTATGGCTACACCTTC. Protein product: CASTSLATGGYGYTF.